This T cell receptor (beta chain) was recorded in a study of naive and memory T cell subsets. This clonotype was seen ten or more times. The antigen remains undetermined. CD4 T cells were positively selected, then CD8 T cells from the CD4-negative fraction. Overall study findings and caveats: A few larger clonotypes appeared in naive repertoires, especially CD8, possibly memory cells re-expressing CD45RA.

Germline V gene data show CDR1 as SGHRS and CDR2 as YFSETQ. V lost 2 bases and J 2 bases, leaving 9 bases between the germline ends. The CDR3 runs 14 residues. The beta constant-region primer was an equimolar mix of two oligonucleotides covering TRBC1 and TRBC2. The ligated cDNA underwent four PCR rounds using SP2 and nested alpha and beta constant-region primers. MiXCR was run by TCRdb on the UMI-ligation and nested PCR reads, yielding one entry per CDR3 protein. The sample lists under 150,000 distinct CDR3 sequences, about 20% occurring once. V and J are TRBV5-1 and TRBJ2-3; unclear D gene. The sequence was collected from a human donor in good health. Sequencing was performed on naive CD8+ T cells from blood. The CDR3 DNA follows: TGCGCCAGCAGCTTCCGAGCGCCCACAGATACGCAGTATTTT. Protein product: CASSFRAPTDTQYF.